This entry features one TCR beta chain sequence. This entry belongs to a study of blood T cell repertoires in COVID-19. The overall study: Spain, Italy and the United States supplied samples that represented acute and convalescent COVID-19.

Germline values: CDR1 KGHDR, CDR2 SFDVKD. After removal of 2 bases from V and 7 bases from J, the junction contained 4 bases not matched to a gene. The CDR3 runs 16 residues. The authors' processing: Nucleated cell counts were estimated from reference gene primer amplification. Produced via immunoSEQ multiplex PCR; TCRdb's table is partial and in-frame only. The DNA was the basis for D and trimming; V, J and clone size are from that table. This table has about 230,000 clones, 75% to 85% appearing once. The receptor was isolated from a woman in her thirties with COVID-19, enrolled during active disease. The rearrangement uses TRBV24-1 and TRBJ2-2; 12 bases fit TRBD1. The sample comprised peripheral blood. For the CDR3, the DNA is TGTGCCACCAGTGATTCCGGGACAGGGGGCTACGGGGAGCTGTTTTTT. It translates to CATSDSGTGGYGELFF.